This T cell receptor beta chain was sequenced in a study of human T cells and chemical hapten exposure. Points from the study as a whole: Expanded TCRs clustered into significantly more large CDR3 similarity groups than controls, the analysis revealed.

The study used a library that attached unique molecular identifiers to individual cDNA molecules. Original methodology: Ranging from about 23,224 to 700,000, TCR counts per sample had a median value of around 92,000. TCRdb ran MiXCR on the RACE reads and lists one entry per CDR3 protein. TCRdb's processing, not the authors', yielded these V and J calls. The table has a few hundred thousand distinct CDR3 sequences, around 6% seen once. Time point described: patch test 2, 6 weeks after DPC sensitization. Noted treatment: therapeutic diphenylcyclopropenone sensitization with weekly scalp DPC. Every patch test was put on after a blood sample was taken. CDR3 length: 15 amino acids. CDR1 and CDR2 (germline): SGHTA, FQGNSA. Trimming cost V 3 bases and J 5 bases; bases outside gene matches: 6. This clonotype was found a few times. The target antigen is unknown.

The chain recombines TRBV7-2 with TRBJ2-3; 9 nucleotides match TRBD2. The sequencing here drew on whole blood, taken in connection with sensitization to the hapten diphenylcyclopropenone (DPC). The TCR comes from a woman between 18 and 29 years old with alopecia areata. Some clones in this sample may be carry-over from other donors' samples. The CDR3 here is CASSFEAGGRDTQYF. As DNA, the CDR3 is TGTGCCAGCAGCTTCGAAGCGGGGGGAAGAGATACGCAGTATTTT.